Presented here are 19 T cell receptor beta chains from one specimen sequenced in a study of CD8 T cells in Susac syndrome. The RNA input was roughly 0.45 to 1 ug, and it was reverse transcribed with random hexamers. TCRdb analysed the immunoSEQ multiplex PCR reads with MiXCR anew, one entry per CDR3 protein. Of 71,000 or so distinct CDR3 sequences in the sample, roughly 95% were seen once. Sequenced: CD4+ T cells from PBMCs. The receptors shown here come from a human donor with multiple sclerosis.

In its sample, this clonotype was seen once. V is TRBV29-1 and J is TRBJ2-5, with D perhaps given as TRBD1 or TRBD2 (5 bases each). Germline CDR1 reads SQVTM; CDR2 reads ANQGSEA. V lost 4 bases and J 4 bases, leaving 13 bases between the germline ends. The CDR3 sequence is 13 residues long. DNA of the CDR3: TGCAGCGTTGTCGTCGGGGCTCTAGAGACCCAGTACTTC. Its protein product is CSVVVGALETQYF.

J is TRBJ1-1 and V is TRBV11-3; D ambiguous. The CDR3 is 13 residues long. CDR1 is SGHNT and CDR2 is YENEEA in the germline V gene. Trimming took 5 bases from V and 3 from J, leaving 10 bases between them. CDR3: CASSPVGYTEAFF. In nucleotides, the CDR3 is TGTGCCAGCAGCCCGGTGGGATACACTGAAGCTTTCTTT.

Here the CDR3 DNA reads TGTGCCAGCGATACGGGCTGGGAGAAAAACATTCAGTACTTC. As protein: CASDTGWEKNIQYF. This chain joins TRBV6-2 or TRBV6-3 and TRBJ2-4, with a possible D match to TRBD2 (5 bases). The V and J ends lost 8 bases and 4 bases respectively, with 15 bases between them. Germline assignment: CDR1 MNHEY and CDR2 SVGEGT. The CDR3 has 14 residues.

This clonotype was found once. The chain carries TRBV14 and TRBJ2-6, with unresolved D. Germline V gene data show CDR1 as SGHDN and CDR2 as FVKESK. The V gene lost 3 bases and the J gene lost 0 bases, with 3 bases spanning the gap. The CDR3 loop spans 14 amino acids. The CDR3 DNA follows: TGTGCCAGCAGCCAGAGCTCTGGGGCCAACGTCCTGACTTTC. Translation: CASSQSSGANVLTF.

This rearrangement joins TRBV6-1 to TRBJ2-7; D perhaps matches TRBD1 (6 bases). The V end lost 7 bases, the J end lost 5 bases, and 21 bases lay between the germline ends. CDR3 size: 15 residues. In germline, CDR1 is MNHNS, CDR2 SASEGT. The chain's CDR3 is CASTPVNIRGHEQYF. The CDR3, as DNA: TGTGCCAGCACTCCAGTGAATATCAGGGGCCACGAGCAGTACTTC.

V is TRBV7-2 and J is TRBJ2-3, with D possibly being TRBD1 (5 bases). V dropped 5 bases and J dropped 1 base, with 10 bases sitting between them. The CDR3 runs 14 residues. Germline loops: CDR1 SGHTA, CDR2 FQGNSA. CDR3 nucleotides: TGTGCCAGCAGCCGCCTCAGGGGCACAGATACGCAGTATTTT. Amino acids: CASSRLRGTDTQYF.

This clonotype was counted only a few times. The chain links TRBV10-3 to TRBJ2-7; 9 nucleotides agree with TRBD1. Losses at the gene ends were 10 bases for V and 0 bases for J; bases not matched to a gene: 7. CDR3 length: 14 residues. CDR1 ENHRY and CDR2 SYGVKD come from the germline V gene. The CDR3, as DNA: TGTGCCACGGGACAGGGTCTTAACTCCTACGAGCAGTACTTC. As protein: CATGQGLNSYEQYF.

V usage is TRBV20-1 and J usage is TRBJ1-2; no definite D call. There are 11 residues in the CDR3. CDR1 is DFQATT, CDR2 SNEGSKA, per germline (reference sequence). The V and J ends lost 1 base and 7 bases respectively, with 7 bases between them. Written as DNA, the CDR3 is TGCAGTGCTAGAGGGGTTTTTGGCTACACCTTC. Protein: CSARGVFGYTF.

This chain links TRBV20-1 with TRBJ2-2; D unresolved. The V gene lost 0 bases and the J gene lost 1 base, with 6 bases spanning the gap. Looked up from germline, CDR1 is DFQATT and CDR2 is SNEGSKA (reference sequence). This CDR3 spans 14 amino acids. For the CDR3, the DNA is TGCAGTGCTAGAGATCTGAAGAACACCGGGGAGCTGTTTTTT. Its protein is CSARDLKNTGELFF.

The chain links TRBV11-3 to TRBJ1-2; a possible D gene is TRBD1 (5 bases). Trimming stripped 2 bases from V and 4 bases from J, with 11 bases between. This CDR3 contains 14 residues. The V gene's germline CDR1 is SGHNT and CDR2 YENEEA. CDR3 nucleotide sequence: TGTGCCAGCAGCTTATACCGGGACGGCTATGGCTACACCTTC. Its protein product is CASSLYRDGYGYTF.

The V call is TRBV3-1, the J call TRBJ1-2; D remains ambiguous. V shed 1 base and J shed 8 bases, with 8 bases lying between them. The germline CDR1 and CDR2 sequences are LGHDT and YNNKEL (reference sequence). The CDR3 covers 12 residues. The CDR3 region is CASSQGPGGYTF. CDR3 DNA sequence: TGTGCCAGCAGCCAAGGACCCGGGGGCTACACCTTC.

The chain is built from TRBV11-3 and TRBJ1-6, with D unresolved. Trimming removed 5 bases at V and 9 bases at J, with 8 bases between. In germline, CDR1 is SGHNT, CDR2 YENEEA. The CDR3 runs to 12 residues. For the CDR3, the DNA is TGTGCCAGCAGCACTACCCTTTCACCCCTCCACTTT. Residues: CASSTTLSPLHF.

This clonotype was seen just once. Here the CDR3 DNA reads TGCAGTGCTAGGAGGAGGGCCGATAATTCACCCCTCCACTTT. Translated, it gives CSARRRADNSPLHF. The chain joins TRBV20-1 to TRBJ1-6, with D hard to call. V lost 3 bases and J 5 bases, leaving 11 bases between the germline ends. The CDR3 loop spans 14 amino acids. The V gene's germline CDR1 is DFQATT and CDR2 SNEGSKA (reference sequence).

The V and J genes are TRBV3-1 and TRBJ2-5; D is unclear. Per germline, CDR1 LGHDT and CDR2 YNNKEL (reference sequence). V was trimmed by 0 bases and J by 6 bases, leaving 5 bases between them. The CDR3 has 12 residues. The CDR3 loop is CASSQDKQTQYF. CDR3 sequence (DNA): TGTGCCAGCAGCCAAGATAAACAGACCCAGTACTTC.

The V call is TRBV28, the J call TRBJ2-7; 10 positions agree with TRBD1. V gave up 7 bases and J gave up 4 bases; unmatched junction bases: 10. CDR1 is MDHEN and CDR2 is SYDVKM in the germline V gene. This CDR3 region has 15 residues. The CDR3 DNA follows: TGTGCCAGCATCCCCCGGACAGGGGGTGGTTACGAGCAGTACTTC. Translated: CASIPRTGGGYEQYF.

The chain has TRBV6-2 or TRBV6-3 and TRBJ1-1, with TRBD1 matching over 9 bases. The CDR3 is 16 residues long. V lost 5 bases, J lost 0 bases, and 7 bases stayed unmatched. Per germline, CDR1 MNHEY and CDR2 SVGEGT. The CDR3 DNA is TGTGCCAGCAGTGACCGACAGGGGGTAATGAACACTGAAGCTTTCTTT. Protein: CASSDRQGVMNTEAFF.

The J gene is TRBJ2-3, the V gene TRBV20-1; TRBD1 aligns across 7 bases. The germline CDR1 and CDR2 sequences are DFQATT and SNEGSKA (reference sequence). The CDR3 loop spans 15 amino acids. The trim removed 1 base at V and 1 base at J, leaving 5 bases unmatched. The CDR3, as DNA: TGCAGTGCTAGAGCTCGGGACAGAGGCACAGATACGCAGTATTTT. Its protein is CSARARDRGTDTQYF.

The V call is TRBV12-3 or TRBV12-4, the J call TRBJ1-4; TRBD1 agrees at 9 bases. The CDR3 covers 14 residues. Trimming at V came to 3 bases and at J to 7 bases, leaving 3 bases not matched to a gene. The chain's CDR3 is CASSFGTGPEKLFF. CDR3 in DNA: TGTGCCAGCAGTTTCGGGACAGGGCCTGAAAAACTGTTTTTT.

CDR3 bases: TGCGCCAGCAGTATAAGTAGTACCTCTGGAAACACCATATATTTT. Protein: CASSISSTSGNTIYF. This chain links TRBV5-1 with TRBJ1-3; D is uncertain. The CDR3 runs to 15 residues. The V end lost 5 bases, the J end lost 0 bases, and 12 bases lay between the germline ends. Per the germline V gene, CDR1 is SGHRS and CDR2 is YFSETQ.